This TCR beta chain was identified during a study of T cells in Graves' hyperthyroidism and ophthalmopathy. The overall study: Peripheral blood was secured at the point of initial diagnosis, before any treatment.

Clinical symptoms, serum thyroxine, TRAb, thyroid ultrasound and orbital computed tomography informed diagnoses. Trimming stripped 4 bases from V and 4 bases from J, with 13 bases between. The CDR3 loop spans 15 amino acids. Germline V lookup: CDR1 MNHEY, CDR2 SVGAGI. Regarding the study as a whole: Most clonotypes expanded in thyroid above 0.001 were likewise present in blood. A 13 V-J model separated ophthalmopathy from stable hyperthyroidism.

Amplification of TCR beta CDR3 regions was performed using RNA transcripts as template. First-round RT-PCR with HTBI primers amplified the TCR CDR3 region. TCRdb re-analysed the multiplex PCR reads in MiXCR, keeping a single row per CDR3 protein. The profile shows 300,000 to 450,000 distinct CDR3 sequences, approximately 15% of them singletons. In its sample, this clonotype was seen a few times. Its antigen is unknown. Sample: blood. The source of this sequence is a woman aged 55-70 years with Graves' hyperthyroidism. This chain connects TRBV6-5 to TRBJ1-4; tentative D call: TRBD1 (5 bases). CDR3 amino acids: CASSSGTPGNEKLFF. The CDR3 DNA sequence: TGTGCCAGCAGTTCGGGGACGCCCGGTAATGAAAAACTGTTTTTT.